The clone carrying this T cell receptor (beta chain) was seen a handful of times. This sample was included in a study of blood T cell repertoires in COVID-19. About the study: Nucleic acid was either cDNA or gDNA, and it came from T cells, B-cell-depleted T cells, or PBMCs.

Trimming cost V 7 bases and J 8 bases, with 20 bases left between them. The CDR3 length is 14 residues. From germline, CDR1 is GTSNPN and CDR2 SVGIG (reference sequence). The protocol was immunoSEQ multiplex PCR, while the TCRdb copy is restricted to in-frame clones and leaves out a portion. Seen here are about 200,000 clones, around nine tenths observed once, and the top ten hold approximately 1.5%. The TCR sequence derives from a man aged 18 to 35 with active or convalescent COVID-19. Sequenced sample: peripheral blood. The rearrangement joins TRBV30 to TRBJ1-4, with D perhaps TRBD1 (5 bases). The CDR3 region has the DNA TGTGCCTTCAGGACCGGGGGTTTCGGCGAAAAACTGTTTTTT. It specifies CAFRTGGFGEKLFF. Variable domain in full (rest from reference TRBV30 and TRBJ1-4): SQTIHQWPATLVQPVGSPLSLECTVEGTSNPNLYWYRQAAGRGLQLLFYSVGIGQISSEVPQNLSASRPQDRQFILSSKKLLLSDSGFYLCAFRTGGFGEKLFFGSGTQLSVL.